These 12 T cell receptor beta chains were all obtained from the same sample, sequenced in a study of blood T cell repertoires in COVID-19. Produced via immunoSEQ multiplex PCR; TCRdb's table is partial and in-frame only. The sample yields tens of thousands of clones, about 80% seen once. The material sequenced was peripheral blood. These receptors originate from a man aged 55 to 70 with active or convalescent COVID-19.

The chain recombines TRBV19 with TRBJ1-5; D call uncertain. The CDR3 consists of 13 residues. V gave up 3 bases and J gave up 10 bases, with 13 bases separating them. Germline CDR1 and CDR2: LNHDA and SQIVND (reference sequence). The CDR3 sequence: CASSIQTGSPQHF. In DNA, the CDR3 is TGTGCCAGTAGTATCCAGACCGGGTCTCCCCAGCATTTT.

J is TRBJ2-3 and V is TRBV30; 7 bases map to TRBD1. The J segment lost 3 bases and the V segment lost 4 bases, leaving 4 bases of the junction unmatched. Germline loops: CDR1 GTSNPN, CDR2 SVGIG (reference sequence). The CDR3 covers 13 residues. CDR3 DNA: TGTGCCTGGAACAGGGGACCGACAGATACGCAGTATTTT. Its protein is CAWNRGPTDTQYF.

The J gene is TRBJ2-7, the V gene TRBV7-2; D gene unclear. From germline, CDR1 is SGHTA and CDR2 FQGNSA. Trimming stripped 2 bases from V and 2 bases from J, with 7 bases between. The CDR3 totals 13 residues. The chain's CDR3 is CASSLLQPYEQYF. CDR3 DNA: TGTGCCAGCAGCTTATTACAGCCCTACGAGCAGTACTTC.

The chain has TRBV5-1 and TRBJ2-7, with 10 positions matching TRBD1. The V and J ends lost 3 bases and 3 bases, in that order; junction bases with no gene match: 3. Germline lookup yields CDR1 SGHRS and CDR2 YFSETQ. The length of the CDR3 is 14 residues. Here the CDR3 DNA reads TGCGCCAGCAGCTACGGGACAGGGGACTACGAGCAGTACTTC. This gives the protein CASSYGTGDYEQYF. Drawing the rest from reference TRBV5-1 and TRBJ2-7, the complete variable domain is KAGVTQTPRYLIKTRGQQVTLSCSPISGHRSVSWYQQTPGQGLQFLFEYFSETQRNKGNFPGRFSGRQFSNSRSEMNVSTLELGDSALYLCASSYGTGDYEQYFGPGTRLTVT.

The V gene is TRBV5-4, the J gene TRBJ2-2, with D possibly matching TRBD2 (5 bases). The V end was cut by 0 bases, the J end by 7 bases, with 13 bases between. Germline V CDR1 and CDR2: SGHNT, YYREEE (reference sequence). This CDR3 has 15 amino acids. The CDR3 loop is CASSLGAANFGELFF. The CDR3 coding sequence is TGTGCCAGCAGCTTGGGAGCGGCTAATTTCGGGGAGCTGTTTTTT.

Here the CDR3 reads CASSSPKDRDSEQFF. DNA of the CDR3: TGTGCCAGCAGTTCGCCAAAAGACAGGGATAGTGAGCAGTTCTTC. The chain recombines TRBV28 with TRBJ2-1; 7 bases map to TRBD1. Germline lookup yields CDR1 MDHEN and CDR2 SYDVKM. The CDR3 has 15 residues. V was pared by 4 bases and J by 9 bases, with 12 bases of the junction left unmatched.

This clone has only a few counts. The sample has other DNA sequences that encode this CDR3 too. The V and J genes are TRBV9 and TRBJ2-1; D perhaps matches TRBD1 (6 bases). This CDR3 comprises 14 residues. Trimming took off 3 bases at V and 3 bases at J, with 10 bases between the two ends. Per germline, CDR1 SGDLS and CDR2 YYNGEE. CDR3 amino acids: CASSEEDSYNEQFF. Written as DNA, the CDR3 is TGTGCCAGCAGCGAGGAGGACAGCTACAATGAGCAGTTCTTC.

The chain has TRBV18 and TRBJ2-1; D gene ambiguous. The ends were cut back, 1 base at V and 0 bases at J, with 13 bases in the middle. This CDR3 is built from 17 residues. CDR1 and CDR2 (germline): KGHSH, LQKENI. The CDR3 coding sequence is TGTGCCAGCTCACCACGGGCAGTATCTTTCTCCTACAATGAGCAGTTCTTC. It specifies CASSPRAVSFSYNEQFF.

The gene calls are TRBV6-1 and TRBJ2-1; 8 nucleotides align to TRBD1. The CDR3 extends over 16 amino acids. The ends lost 4 bases at V and 2 bases at J; junction bases unmatched: 7. Germline loops: CDR1 MNHNS, CDR2 SASEGT. CDR3 amino acids: CASSGVGGQAYNEQFF. In DNA form, the CDR3 reads TGTGCCAGCAGTGGAGTGGGGGGACAGGCCTACAATGAGCAGTTCTTC.

This sequence joins TRBV6-5 and TRBJ2-1, with a weak D call TRBD1 (6 bases). CDR1 MNHEY and CDR2 SVGAGI come from the germline V gene. V lost 3 bases, J lost 7 bases, and 10 bases lay in between. CDR3 length equals 13 residues. The CDR3 DNA reads as TGTGCCAGCAGTTATGGGGGCTGGAATGAGCAGTTCTTC. The encoded protein is CASSYGGWNEQFF.

The chain carries TRBV10-3 and TRBJ1-1; TRBD1 agrees at 10 bases. CDR1 and CDR2 from the germline V gene are ENHRY and SYGVKD. The length of the CDR3 is 18 residues. Losses at the gene ends were 4 bases for V and 3 bases for J; bases not matched to a gene: 14. The CDR3 DNA follows: TGTGCCATCAGTGTTAGTCCCGGGACAGGGGAGAGGGACACTGAAGCTTTCTTT. Translation gives CAISVSPGTGERDTEAFF.

This chain joins TRBV19 and TRBJ2-7, with TRBD2 matching over 7 bases. The J segment lost 3 bases and the V segment lost 4 bases, leaving 6 bases of the junction unmatched. CDR1 is LNHDA, CDR2 SQIVND, per germline (reference sequence). This CDR3 has 14 residues. The CDR3 DNA is TGTGCCAGTAGTACCCGCCGCGGGGGCTACGAGCAGTACTTC. As protein: CASSTRRGGYEQYF.